The 27 T cell receptor beta chains listed next were all sequenced from one sample in a study of Tregs in tolerant kidney transplant recipients. These receptors lack a known antigen. The data were produced by immunoSEQ multiplex PCR, yet TCRdb's version contains in-frame clones alone and is incomplete. The table shows about 44,000 clones, with over 95% occurring only once. The sample taken for sequencing was Tregs from blood cultured with allogeneic cells. The receptors were sampled from a human donor in good health.

This chain joins TRBV5-1 and TRBJ2-7; TRBD1 matches 10 bases. Germline CDR1 and CDR2: SGHRS and YFSETQ. The CDR3 covers 15 residues. The V gene end was trimmed by 4 bases and the J gene end by 1 base; junction bases not matched to a gene: 5. CDR3 sequence: CASSAWDRGSYEQYF. CDR3 nucleotides: TGCGCCAGCAGCGCATGGGACAGGGGTTCCTACGAGCAGTACTTC.

J is TRBJ2-2 and V is TRBV9, with 9 bases aligning to TRBD1. Germline V gene data show CDR1 as SGDLS and CDR2 as YYNGEE. The ends lost 5 bases at V and 5 bases at J; junction bases unmatched: 10. The CDR3 extends over 16 amino acids. In nucleotides, the CDR3 is TGTGCCAGCAGGGGGCCGGGACAGGGTGGAACCGGGGAGCTGTTTTTT. It is translated as CASRGPGQGGTGELFF. The full variable domain, completed using reference TRBV9 and TRBJ2-2, is DSGVTQTPKHLITATGQRVTLRCSPRSGDLSVYWYQQSLDQGLQFLIQYYNGEERAKGNILERFSAQQFPDLHSELNLSSLELGDSALYFCASRGPGQGGTGELFFGEGSRLTVL.

This clone occurred once. V gene TRBV27 combines with J gene TRBJ1-2, with 7 bases identical to TRBD1. V shed 6 bases, J shed 2 bases, and the junction held 12 bases outside the gene matches. The length of the CDR3 is 16 residues. Germline V CDR1 and CDR2: MNHEY, SMNVEV (reference sequence). In DNA, the CDR3 is TGTGCCAGCAGCCTGCGGGGCATGGGACAGAACTATGGCTACACCTTC. Translation: CASSLRGMGQNYGYTF.

This sequence joins TRBV2 and TRBJ2-5; D gene uncertain. Deletions cut 7 bases from V and 4 bases from J, with 13 bases between. CDR1 and CDR2 from the germline V gene are SNHLY and FYNNEI. This CDR3 has 13 amino acids. The CDR3 here is CASTVPGVETQYF. The CDR3 DNA follows: TGTGCCAGCACAGTCCCTGGGGTAGAGACCCAGTACTTC.

This clone was detected once. The rearrangement uses TRBV6-5 and TRBJ2-5, with a possible D match to TRBD2 (6 bases). Trimming took off 6 bases at V and 5 bases at J, with 10 bases between the two ends. Germline values: CDR1 MNHEY, CDR2 SVGAGI. The CDR3 is 12 residues long. The CDR3 region is CASRGGGETQYF. The CDR3 coding sequence is TGTGCCAGCAGAGGCGGAGGGGAGACCCAGTACTTC.

This rearrangement joins TRBV7-8 to TRBJ1-5, with no clear D. Per germline, CDR1 SGHVS and CDR2 FQNEAQ. This CDR3 comprises 17 residues. Between the trimmed V and J ends, which lost 0 bases and 4 bases, there was a span of 16 bases. The chain's CDR3 is CASSLAWPDHRNQPQHF. CDR3 bases: TGTGCCAGCAGCTTAGCGTGGCCAGATCACCGAAATCAGCCCCAGCATTTT.

The chain joins TRBV10-1 to TRBJ1-1, with D perhaps TRBD1 (6 bases). Trimming removed 4 bases at V and 5 bases at J, with 17 bases between. The CDR3 extends over 15 amino acids. The germline V gene encodes CDR1 WNHNN and CDR2 SYGVQD (reference sequence). CDR3 residues: CASSAGTTRGTEAFF. CDR3 coding DNA: TGCGCCAGCAGTGCGGGGACAACGCGTGGGACTGAAGCTTTCTTT.

The rearrangement uses TRBV18 and TRBJ1-2; the D is unclear. V lost 3 bases, J lost 0 bases, and 8 bases lay in between. Per the germline V gene, CDR1 is KGHSH and CDR2 is LQKENI. The length of the CDR3 is 14 residues. The CDR3 region has the DNA TGTGCCAGCTCACCCCGCCTTACTAACTATGGCTACACCTTC. Its translation: CASSPRLTNYGYTF.

The chain employs TRBV5-6 and TRBJ2-1; the match to TRBD2 covers 9 bases. J lost 7 bases, V lost 0 bases, and 2 bases had no gene match. Per germline, CDR1 SGHDT and CDR2 YYEEEE. The CDR3 is made up of 14 amino acids. The chain's CDR3 is CASSLGSGSNEQFF. As DNA, the CDR3 is TGTGCCAGCAGCTTGGGTAGCGGGAGTAATGAGCAGTTCTTC.

This chain links TRBV1 with TRBJ1-5; the D call in the table, TRBD1, was not verified against the DNA. TRBV1 is given as a pseudogene. The length of the CDR3 is 13 residues. The CDR3 DNA sequence: TGCACCAGTACAGGGTTTGGGAATCAGCCCCAGCATTTT. As protein: CTSTGFGNQPQHF.

In regard to this clone: Because it lacks the conserved phenylalanine or tryptophan at the end, this CDR3 is likely a read error. This chain uses TRBV7-8 with TRBJ1-2; tentative D call: TRBD1 (6 bases). The germline V gene has CDR1 SGHVS and CDR2 FQNEAQ. This CDR3 is built from 15 residues. V lost 2 bases to trimming and J lost 4 bases, with 14 bases between them. CDR3 residues: CASSLQQGFGYGYTL. Written as DNA, the CDR3 is TGTGCCAGCAGCTTACAACAGGGATTTGGCTATGGCTACACCCTC.

The J gene is TRBJ2-1, the V gene TRBV11-3; D might be TRBD2 (6 bases). Germline V CDR1 and CDR2: SGHNT, YENEEA. There are 13 residues in the CDR3. Trimming removed 6 bases at V and 5 bases at J, with 11 bases between. In DNA, the CDR3 is TGTGCCAGCAGTCCGGGACTTGACAATGAGCAGTTCTTC. Protein product: CASSPGLDNEQFF.

This chain links TRBV20-1 with TRBJ2-7; no definite D call. The CDR3 sequence is 10 residues long. CDR1 and CDR2 (germline): DFQATT, SNEGSKA (reference sequence). Trimming cost V 6 bases and J 4 bases, with 7 bases left between them. CDR3 in amino acids: CSAGLYEQYF. In DNA form, the CDR3 reads TGCAGTGCGGGGTTGTACGAGCAGTACTTC.

The chain carries TRBV10-1 and TRBJ2-1; 10 bases fit TRBD2. The CDR3 is made up of 16 amino acids. J gave up 9 bases and V 6 bases, and 14 bases lay outside the gene matches. Germline V lookup: CDR1 WNHNN, CDR2 SYGVQD (reference sequence). The CDR3 DNA reads as TGCGCCAGCAGCGACGATACGACTAGCGGGCTCGGTGAGCAGTTCTTC. Amino acid sequence: CASSDDTTSGLGEQFF.

The rearrangement links TRBV13 to TRBJ2-7; D possibly corresponds to TRBD1 (5 bases). Trimming removed 1 base from V and 6 bases from J, with 7 bases in between. This CDR3 is 12 amino acids long. Germline V gives CDR1 PRHDT, CDR2 FYEKMQ (reference sequence). This chain's CDR3 is CASSLAGPEQYF. CDR3 in DNA: TGTGCCAGCAGCTTAGCAGGGCCCGAGCAGTACTTC.

The chain links TRBV11-2 to TRBJ1-1; TRBD1 is a possible D gene (5 bases). The CDR3 runs to 14 residues. V shed 0 bases and J shed 2 bases, with 7 bases lying between them. In germline, CDR1 is SGHAT, CDR2 FQNNGV. The CDR3 region is CASSLDGDNTEAFF. The CDR3 nucleotides are TGTGCCAGCAGCTTAGATGGGGACAACACTGAAGCTTTCTTT.

The chain links TRBV10-1 to TRBJ1-3; TRBD1 matches at 7 bases. With 7 bases clipped from V and 1 base from J, the junction kept 4 bases outside the gene matches. CDR1 is WNHNN, CDR2 SYGVQD, per germline (reference sequence). This CDR3 is 14 amino acids long. The CDR3 bases are TGCGCCAGCACATCGGACAGGTCTGGAAACACCATATATTTT. Translating gives CASTSDRSGNTIYF.

The gene calls are TRBV11-3 and TRBJ2-2; D gene unclear. Germline V gene sequence: CDR1 SGHNT, CDR2 YENEEA. The CDR3 loop spans 12 amino acids. V was clipped by 5 bases and J by 6 bases, with 7 bases between them. The CDR3 spells CASSRRPGELFF. The CDR3 DNA is TGTGCCAGCAGCCGACGACCCGGGGAGCTGTTTTTT.

The chain employs TRBV5-1 and TRBJ2-3; possible D gene TRBD1, 5 bases. Germline CDR1 is SGHRS and CDR2 is YFSETQ. CDR3 length: 14 amino acids. The V end lost 8 bases, the J end lost 5 bases, and 18 bases lay between the germline ends. The DNA of the CDR3 is TGCGCCAGTCGTTGGGGCAGGGTGGGAGATACGCAGTATTTT. This sequence encodes CASRWGRVGDTQYF.

V gene TRBV5-1 combines with J gene TRBJ2-7, with 8 positions matching TRBD1. The CDR3 sequence is 14 residues long. Germline CDR1 reads SGHRS; CDR2 reads YFSETQ. V shed 4 bases, J shed 3 bases, and the junction held 6 bases outside the gene matches. DNA of the CDR3: TGCGCCAGCAGCGGAGGGACAGGTCTCTACGAGCAGTACTTC. It codes for CASSGGTGLYEQYF.

V gene TRBV30 combines with J gene TRBJ1-3; D not resolved. The CDR3 is 14 residues long. Between the trimmed V and J ends, which lost 3 bases and 2 bases, there was a span of 11 bases. Germline V gives CDR1 GTSNPN, CDR2 SVGIG (reference sequence). The CDR3 here is CAWSKGYTGNTIYF. The CDR3 nucleotides read TGTGCCTGGAGCAAAGGGTACACTGGAAACACCATATATTTT.

The V call is TRBV6-5, the J call TRBJ1-1, with unresolved D. The germline V gene encodes CDR1 MNHEY and CDR2 SVGAGI. Trimming removed 0 bases from V and 4 bases from J, with 9 bases in between. This CDR3 contains 14 residues. The CDR3 DNA sequence: TGTGCCAGCAGTTACTCGCTGCCGGGCACTGAAGCTTTCTTT. This sequence encodes CASSYSLPGTEAFF.

In nucleotides, the CDR3 is TGTGCCAGCAGCCGGGACAGGACTTCCTACGAGCAGTACTTC. Its translation: CASSRDRTSYEQYF. The J gene is TRBJ2-7, the V gene TRBV2, with TRBD1 identical over 8 bases. J was trimmed by 1 base and V by 6 bases; bases with no gene match: 5. The CDR3 covers 14 residues. CDR1 and CDR2 from the germline V gene are SNHLY and FYNNEI.

J is TRBJ2-1 and V is TRBV9, with 8 positions matching TRBD2. Germline lookup yields CDR1 SGDLS and CDR2 YYNGEE. The CDR3 length is 14 residues. J lost 8 bases, V lost 4 bases, and 8 bases had no gene match. CDR3 in amino acids: CASSRSGRSDEQFF. CDR3 sequence (DNA): TGTGCCAGCAGCCGGAGCGGGAGATCTGATGAGCAGTTCTTC. Full variable domain (remainder filled in from reference TRBV9 and TRBJ2-1): DSGVTQTPKHLITATGQRVTLRCSPRSGDLSVYWYQQSLDQGLQFLIQYYNGEERAKGNILERFSAQQFPDLHSELNLSSLELGDSALYFCASSRSGRSDEQFFGPGTRLTVL.

The gene calls are TRBV4-1 and TRBJ1-4; D remains unclear. This CDR3 region has 18 residues. Germline assignment: CDR1 MGHRA and CDR2 YSYEKL. With 0 bases removed from V and 0 bases from J, the gap between germline ends came to 14 bases. CDR3 sequence reads: CASSQDTGSRTTNEKLFF. The CDR3 region has the DNA TGCGCCAGCAGCCAAGATACGGGGTCGCGAACAACTAATGAAAAACTGTTTTTT.

The chain carries TRBV10-2 and TRBJ2-5, with 8 bases matching TRBD2. The CDR3 loop spans 14 amino acids. With V trimmed by 7 bases and J by 1 base, 5 bases remained unmatched. Germline CDR1 reads WSHSY; CDR2 reads SAAADI. The CDR3 DNA is TGCGCCAGCACCCTAGCGGGCCTCCAAGAGACCCAGTACTTC. Protein sequence: CASTLAGLQETQYF.

This clone was recorded only once. The J gene is TRBJ2-5, the V gene TRBV5-1; D is unresolved. Trimming took off 0 bases at V and 2 bases at J, with 5 bases between the two ends. CDR3 length: 13 amino acids. CDR1 and CDR2 from the germline V gene are SGHRS and YFSETQ. The CDR3 loop is CASSLGQQETQYF. CDR3 nucleotide sequence: TGCGCCAGCAGCTTGGGGCAGCAAGAGACCCAGTACTTC.